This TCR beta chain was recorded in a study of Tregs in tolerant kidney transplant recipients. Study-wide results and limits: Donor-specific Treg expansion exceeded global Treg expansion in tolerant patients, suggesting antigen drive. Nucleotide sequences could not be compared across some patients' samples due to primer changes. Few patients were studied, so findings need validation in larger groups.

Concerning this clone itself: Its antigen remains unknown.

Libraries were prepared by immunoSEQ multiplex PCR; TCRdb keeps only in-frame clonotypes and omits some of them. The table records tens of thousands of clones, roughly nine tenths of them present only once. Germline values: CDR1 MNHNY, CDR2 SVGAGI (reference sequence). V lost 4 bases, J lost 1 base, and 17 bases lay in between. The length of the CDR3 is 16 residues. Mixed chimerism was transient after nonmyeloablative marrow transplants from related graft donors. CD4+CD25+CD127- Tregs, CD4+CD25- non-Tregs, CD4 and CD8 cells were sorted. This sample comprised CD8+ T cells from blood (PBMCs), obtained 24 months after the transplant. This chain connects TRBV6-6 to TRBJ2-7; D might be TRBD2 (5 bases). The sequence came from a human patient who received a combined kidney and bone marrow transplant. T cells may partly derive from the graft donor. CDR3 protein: CASSLSGLLQSYEQYF. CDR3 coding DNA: TGTGCCAGCAGTTTATCCGGACTCCTCCAATCCTACGAGCAGTACTTC.